This entry describes one T cell receptor beta chain. Its specific antigen is unknown. No much larger clonotype is one base removed from it; base qualities were not supplied. The source of the sample is a study of cytomegalovirus exposure and HLA in healthy donors (dated by TCRdb to 2016 to 2017). For the wider study: An earlier analysis of around 600 of the donors reported 276 Gb of sequence data and roughly 110 million unique TCR beta sequences from about 179 million T cells. An early release covering 500 to 750 HLA-typed donors comprised about 300 gigabases of sequencing data and tens of millions of unique TCR sequences. Of the 398 genotyped donors, around 81% fell in the genetic ancestry cluster associated with self-reported Caucasian donors. The study aimed to test whether cataloging public T cell receptors could reveal signatures of past pathogen exposure. The T cell repertoires of 666 subjects were profiled by immunosequencing and related to cytomegalovirus serostatus. Besides the first cohort of around 670 subjects, a separate validation cohort made up of 120 or so different subjects was used. The study combined high-throughput TCR immunosequencing, statistical association of individual TCRs with disease status, and machine learning to predict cytomegalovirus infection status. To study patterns of TCR occurrence, a later analysis re-analyzed previously published TCR beta repertoires from 600 to 750 donors and added high-resolution HLA genotyping. The later analysis used no new phenotypic data to find candidate immune exposures, relying instead on TCR beta sequences and their occurrence across donors. To decide whether each TCR beta V gene segment behaved as functional or pseudogenic, an earlier analysis of some 570 of the donors relied on high-throughput TCR beta sequencing. Donor age, sex, ethnicity and CMV serostatus were compiled alongside the repertoire data. A later genetic analysis took genome-wide SNP genotypes for about 55% of the 666 donors and used that subset as a discovery cohort. All discovery cohort repertoires had been generated on a single sequencing platform. HLA typing covered class I and class II loci at four-digit resolution. Typing coverage varied by locus: roughly 629-640 donors for A, B, C, DRB1 and DQB1; roughly 560 for DQA1; approximately 610 for DPA1; more than 450 for DPB1. Roughly five DR-DQ haplotypes were handled as single units for association and clustering because linkage in the cohort was strong. Among almost 400 genotyped donors of the cohort, an average of around 240,000 unique TCR beta nucleotide sequences were sequenced per donor, 15% to 20% of them non-productive. What the research found in general, with its limitations: Some IMGT-functional V segments, including TRBV6-2 and TRBV6-3, could not be distinguished by the 87-base-pair reads and were therefore excluded. Most TCR sequences were observed very rarely across donors, whereas some public TCRs were present in many individuals. Most CMV-associated TCR beta chains appeared to be HLA-restricted in a later analysis, and the HLA associations seemed to be driven largely by CMV exposure. The classifier was reported to diagnose cytomegalovirus status with high specificity and sensitivity in both the original and validation cohorts. A group of highly shared sequence variants was considered likely to be a technical artifact of the sequencing pipeline. Because some donors lacked HLA typing at each locus, the association tests relied only on the typed subset. Because counts were too low, approximately 18 rarely observed V segments, including chromosome 9 orphons, were excluded from the earlier analysis of 587 of the donors. In a later genetic analysis, fewer N-insertions in productive TCRs were reported among donors in an Asian-associated ancestry cluster than the roughly 700-donor mean. An association between a missense DCLRE1C variant and V-gene and J-gene trimming of TCR beta chains was found in a later genetic analysis and replicated in an independent cohort. In vitro tests confirmed that a few of the cytomegalovirus-associated TCR beta chains recognize cytomegalovirus antigens. This cohort had only TCR beta chains sequenced, and the lack of alpha or paired-chain data limited which features could be detected. In a later analysis, around 17,000 TCR beta sequences were associated with specific HLA alleles at a false discovery rate of 0.05. An earlier analysis of around 540 of the donors showed that most TCR beta V segments appeared in productive rearrangements either about 87% or about 30% of the time, which broadly matched IMGT annotations. Strong co-occurrence of HLA alleles, especially DR and DQ, made assigning TCR associations to individual alleles difficult. According to a later analysis, parvovirus B19, influenza, CMV and Epstein-Barr virus appeared linked to several top co-occurrence clusters. Correlated functional status among segregating V segments might reflect linkage disequilibrium, but an unknown experimental factor could not be ruled out. A further reported finding was that TCR beta sequences accurately predicted the HLA-A and HLA-B alleles for most subjects in the first cohort. According to the authors, the approach could potentially be generalized to other disease states and immunological phenotypes. According to a later analysis, TCR association rates differed among HLA loci, with DRB1 alleles showing the most associated TCRs and HLA-C alleles showing the fewest. CMV serostatus was the only immune exposure information available for the cohort. In a later analysis, HLA-associated TCR beta chains showed more clonal expansion and lower generation probabilities than non-associated chains that were equally common. Roughly uniform sequencing depth across donors was assumed in presence/absence analyses, although this assumption may not hold. The study listed over 150 TCR beta chains as associated with cytomegalovirus.

V loses 6 bases of germline sequence and J loses 2 bases, and the interval between the two ends is 17 bases. The germline V gene (reference sequence) sets CDR1 to MNHEY and CDR2 to SMNVEV. From the cysteine through the phenylalanine, the CDR3 covers 15 amino acids. CDR3 DNA only is kept here, 45 bases in frame from base 1. In total, around 600 healthy bone marrow donors made up the cohort. Cohort members were all nominally healthy when sampled, although unrecorded immune exposures were likely present. The donor tested CMV seropositive and was one of the 289 seropositive cohort members. Every donor gave a peripheral blood sample, and the peripheral blood mononuclear cells from that sample were used for TCR beta sequencing. Genomic DNA extraction from the blood cell samples was performed with the Qiagen DNeasy Blood Extraction Kit. The method behind the library was the immunoSEQ multiplex PCR assay. For the multiplex PCR, a mixture combining 60 forward primers for TCR Vbeta segments and 13 reverse primers for TCR Jbeta segments was used. The CDR3 region of rearranged TCR beta genes was amplified from genomic DNA by a multiplex PCR assay. The Illumina HiSeq System was used to sequence the amplified TCR beta libraries as 87-base-pair reads. In the paper's pipeline: A later analysis counted tens of millions of unique TCR beta chains across the 650 to 700 repertoires, and some 11 million of these chains were shared by at least two donors. Raw reads were error-corrected and collapsed into unique sequences by a nearest-neighbor algorithm in which closely related sequences were merged to remove PCR and sequencing errors. Alignment of CDR3 sequences to IMGT reference sequences was used to assign V, D and J gene segments. For a sequence to be retained, a match of at least six nucleotides was required to both a V gene segment and a J gene segment. Rearrangements were called productive when the CDR3 lacked stop codons and stayed in frame with V and J; all others were non-productive. CDR3 was defined by IMGT convention, running from the second conserved V-encoded cysteine to the conserved J-encoded phenylalanine. In an earlier analysis of some 550 of the donors, sequences lacking an unambiguous match to a single V gene segment were excluded. An earlier analysis of 587 of the donors classified V segments as functional when productive rearrangements were above 56.7% and as segregating when the standard deviation between donors was above 5%. A statistical classification framework was built to diagnose cytomegalovirus status from the catalog of TCR beta chain sequences. V and J gene assignment, in a later analysis, came from comparing TCR nucleotide sequences with IMGT/GENE-DB human TR gene sequences. The TCRdist pipeline was used in a later analysis to assign CDR3 sequences and most-parsimonious VDJ recombination scenarios. A later analysis defined each TCR beta chain by its CDR3 amino acid sequence plus V-gene family, and excluded reads lacking a unique V-gene family. To address suspected cross-contamination and a sequencing artifact, a later analysis removed several hundred highly shared, low-generation-probability nucleotide sequences. A later analysis calculated a clonal expansion index for each public chain from normalized within-repertoire ranks of inferred template counts. Generation probabilities in a later analysis came from a VDJ recombination model fitted to out-of-frame rearrangements, and those results were checked against IGoR. In a later analysis, hypergeometric tests were used to score TCR-TCR, TCR-HLA and TCR-CMV co-occurrence, with a repertoire-size bias correction applied to TCR pairs. In a later analysis, false discovery rates were estimated by permuting HLA or CMV assignments 20 times. In a later analysis, co-occurring TCRs were grouped using DBSCAN, and TCRdist sequence similarity was added for clustering within HLA-allele-positive subsets. Repertoires with fewer than 30,000 or more than 120,000 public chains, plus five repertoires with anomalous nucleotide sharing, were excluded from co-occurrence clustering. TCRdb carries this immuneACCESS record with in-frame sequences only. Its versions omit some clonotypes, under half of them owing to an unresolved V gene in the studies checked, with the rest unexplained. V, J and clone size are taken as reported in that table, and D and trimming were inferred from the DNA itself. This sample holds around 83,000 clones; 78% were observed only once. The top ten clones comprise around 4% of the sample.

The clonotype comes from a male donor in good health and CMV-seropositive. Sequencing was carried out using PBMCs. Recombination linked TRBV27 to TRBJ2-7; the D gene is perhaps TRBD1, on 6 matching bases. The CDR3 sequence is CASRPRTAGTYEQYF. The DNA sequence is as follows: TGTGCCAGCAGGCCTAGGACAGCCGGGACCTACGAGCAGTACTTC.